The clone carrying this T cell receptor beta chain turned up a few times. 13 Jbeta primers and 60 Vbeta primers were used for the PCR. The method was immunoSEQ multiplex PCR; TCRdb's version includes in-frame clones alone and lacks a portion of them. This sample has 150,000 to 200,000 clones, with under 80% found just once. This cohort consisted of healthy bone marrow donors. These data belong to a study of cytomegalovirus exposure and HLA in healthy donors. This CDR3 region has 14 residues. CDR1 is SGHRS and CDR2 is YFSETQ in the germline V gene. The J segment lost 8 bases and the V segment lost 0 bases, leaving 7 bases of the junction unmatched.

This TCR was recovered from a human donor in good health. The sample comprised PBMCs. The chain employs TRBV5-1 and TRBJ1-2; 7 bases are a match to TRBD1. The CDR3 DNA sequence: TGCGCCAGCAGCTTGGGAGGCAGGGGGAACGGCTACACCTTC. This encodes CASSLGGRGNGYTF.